This TCR beta chain is drawn from a study of CD8 T cells in Susac syndrome. Study findings and constraints: Individuals included in the TCR sequencing and HLA analysis were acknowledged by the study to be relatively few in number.

Sequencing of TCR beta was performed on blood CD8+ and CD4+ T cells. TEMRA cells were enriched by FACS, and CD4+ and CD8+ T cells were negatively isolated. An input of roughly 0.45 to 1 ug of RNA was subjected to reverse transcription using random hexamers. The authors amplified TCR beta CDR3 across 54 Vbeta and 13 Jbeta using immunoSEQ multiplex PCR. TCRdb reanalysed the immunoSEQ multiplex PCR reads using MiXCR and keeps one entry per CDR3 protein. The table includes about 190,000 distinct CDR3 sequences, roughly 92% detected once. Notes on this clonotype: Its antigen is currently unknown.

The germline gives CDR1 DFQATT, CDR2 SNEGSKA (reference sequence). V was pared by 6 bases and J by 5 bases, with 14 bases between. The CDR3 runs 12 residues. The chain recombines TRBV20-1 with TRBJ2-7; weak D call: TRBD1 (5 bases). This receptor was identified in a human donor in good health. Specimen: CD4+ T cells from PBMCs. The CDR3 region has the DNA TGCAGTGCAACCCCTGACAGCCACGAGCAGTACTTC. Its translation: CSATPDSHEQYF.